Following are 27 T cell receptor beta chains from one sample sequenced in a study of shared clonotypes between healthy human individuals. The method was immunoSEQ multiplex PCR; TCRdb's version includes in-frame clones alone and lacks a portion of them. The sample yields about a million clones, approximately 80% seen once. The sequencing sample was made of memory CD4+ T cells from PBMCs. Subset reported: CD45RA-negative fraction. These TCRs come from a man aged 18-30 years in good health. Some clones in this sample may be carry-over from other donors' samples.

The CDR3 DNA sequence: TGTGCCAGCAGCCTCCGGGACAGGGTCTCCGAGCAGTACTTC. Protein: CASSLRDRVSEQYF. The V and J genes are TRBV9 and TRBJ2-7; TRBD1 matches 9 bases. From germline, CDR1 is SGDLS and CDR2 YYNGEE. This CDR3 has 14 amino acids. After removal of 4 bases from V and 6 bases from J, the junction contained 8 bases not matched to a gene.

With regard to this clone: This same CDR3 is encoded by further DNA sequences in the sample. The genes are TRBV7-6 and TRBJ2-5; D is uncertain. This CDR3 is 11 amino acids long. Germline V gives CDR1 SGHVS, CDR2 FNYEAQ. Trimming removed 3 bases at V and 5 bases at J, with 4 bases between. The CDR3 coding sequence is TGTGCCAGCAGCTTTCAGGAGACCCAGTACTTC. Protein product: CASSFQETQYF.

The rearrangement joins TRBV9 to TRBJ2-5; D uncertain. V was pared by 1 base and J by 2 bases, with 9 bases between. This CDR3 comprises 14 residues. CDR1 is SGDLS and CDR2 is YYNGEE in the germline V gene. The CDR3 is CASSVTPVQETQYF. In nucleotides, the CDR3 is TGTGCCAGCAGCGTAACTCCGGTGCAAGAGACCCAGTACTTC.

The J gene is TRBJ1-1, the V gene TRBV27, with a weak D call TRBD1 (6 bases). This CDR3 spans 14 amino acids. Germline values: CDR1 MNHEY, CDR2 SMNVEV (reference sequence). The ends were cut back, 5 bases at V and 2 bases at J, with 12 bases in the middle. The CDR3 DNA reads as TGTGCCAGCAGTACTACCAGGGGTAACACTGAAGCTTTCTTT. Translated, it gives CASSTTRGNTEAFF.

This CDR3 reads CASSFPYRLAGVRDTQYF. CDR3 DNA sequence: TGTGCCAGCAGCTTTCCTTATCGACTAGCGGGAGTGAGGGATACGCAGTATTTT. V usage is TRBV7-9 and J usage is TRBJ2-3; 12 positions match TRBD2. Germline-derived CDR1 and CDR2 are SEHNR and FQNEAQ (reference sequence). After removal of 3 bases from V and 6 bases from J, the junction contained 13 bases not matched to a gene. The CDR3 loop spans 18 amino acids.

The V and J genes are TRBV28 and TRBJ1-2; D ambiguous. Germline assignment: CDR1 MDHEN and CDR2 SYDVKM. Trimming cost V 4 bases and J 4 bases, with 4 bases left between them. The CDR3 consists of 11 residues. CDR3 DNA: TGTGCCAGCAGTTCCGCCTATGGCTACACCTTC. It is translated as CASSSAYGYTF.

The rearrangement links TRBV7-2 to TRBJ1-3; 12 positions agree with TRBD1. V trimming: 5 bases; J trimming: 0 bases; junction bases outside the gene matches: 8. Per germline, CDR1 SGHTA and CDR2 FQGNSA. The length of the CDR3 is 18 residues. CDR3 sequence (DNA): TGTGCCAGCAGCCCCAGAGGGACAGGGGGCCTCTCTGGAAACACCATATATTTT. This sequence encodes CASSPRGTGGLSGNTIYF. Combining the CDR3 with reference TRBV7-2 and TRBJ1-3 gives the whole variable domain GAGVSQSPSNKVTEKGKDVELRCDPISGHTALYWYRQSLGQGLEFLIYFQGNSAPDKSGLPSDRFSAERTGGSVSTLTIQRTQQEDSAVYLCASSPRGTGGLSGNTIYFGEGSWLTVV.

The chain is built from TRBV7-3 and TRBJ2-5; no clear D. The germline gives CDR1 SGHTA, CDR2 FQGTGA. There are 11 residues in the CDR3. V was clipped by 3 bases and J by 5 bases, with 4 bases between them. CDR3 loop: CASSFPETQYF. The CDR3 nucleotides are TGTGCCAGCAGCTTCCCGGAGACCCAGTACTTC.

The genes are TRBV9 and TRBJ2-3; D remains unclear. The CDR3 loop spans 14 amino acids. Trimming cost V 0 bases and J 4 bases, with 9 bases left between them. CDR1 and CDR2 (germline): SGDLS, YYNGEE. The CDR3 sequence: CASSVGLGSDTQYF. The CDR3, as DNA: TGTGCCAGCAGCGTAGGTCTGGGGTCAGATACGCAGTATTTT.

The V call is TRBV4-3, the J call TRBJ2-2; the D is unclear. V lost 0 bases, J lost 4 bases, and 12 bases lay in between. This CDR3 region has 16 residues. Germline V lookup: CDR1 LGHNA, CDR2 YSLEER. CDR3 amino acids: CASSQELGSTTGELFF. The CDR3 region has the DNA TGCGCCAGCAGCCAAGAACTGGGGTCTACCACCGGGGAGCTGTTTTTT.

V gene TRBV6-5 combines with J gene TRBJ2-1, with TRBD2 as a possible D gene (5 bases). CDR1 is MNHEY, CDR2 SVGAGI, per germline. With 5 bases removed from V and 0 bases from J, the gap between germline ends came to 11 bases. The CDR3 runs 15 residues. CDR3 amino acids: CASSIEGSSYNEQFF. The CDR3 nucleotides read TGTGCCAGCAGTATCGAAGGGAGCTCCTACAATGAGCAGTTCTTC.

The chain carries TRBV4-3 and TRBJ2-2; D is unresolved. The germline V and J ends were trimmed by 0 bases and 4 bases, with 9 bases remaining between them. This CDR3 spans 15 amino acids. Germline values: CDR1 LGHNA, CDR2 YSLEER. For the CDR3, the DNA is TGCGCCAGCAGCCAAGATCACGCGGCCACCGGGGAGCTGTTTTTT. Protein sequence: CASSQDHAATGELFF.

This clone was counted once. Other DNA sequences of this sample code for an identical CDR3. The chain employs TRBV7-9 and TRBJ2-3, with TRBD2 as a possible D gene (6 bases). CDR1 and CDR2 (germline): SEHNR, FQNEAQ (reference sequence). V lost 0 bases to trimming and J lost 1 base, with 8 bases between them. The CDR3 is made up of 15 amino acids. In DNA form, the CDR3 reads TGTGCCAGCAGCTTAGCCGGGAGCCGCACAGATACGCAGTATTTT. Its translation: CASSLAGSRTDTQYF.

This chain joins TRBV23-1 and TRBJ1-3, with D maybe TRBD1 (6 bases). TRBV23-1 is an ORF, with its function uncertain. V was clipped by 4 bases and J by 4 bases, with 23 bases between them. CDR3 length: 18 residues. The DNA of the CDR3 is TGCGCCAGCAGTCTGGGTGGGGATAAGGGGGGCTCGGGAAACACCATATATTTT. Translated, it gives CASSLGGDKGGSGNTIYF.

This sequence joins TRBV7-2 and TRBJ1-1; tentatively, D is TRBD1 (6 bases). The germline V and J ends were trimmed by 1 base and 0 bases, with 18 bases remaining between them. The germline gives CDR1 SGHTA, CDR2 FQGNSA. This CDR3 is 18 amino acids long. The CDR3 is CASSLVPRRGAMNTEAFF. CDR3 bases: TGTGCCAGCAGCTTAGTGCCCCGCCGGGGGGCCATGAACACTGAAGCTTTCTTT.

The rearrangement links TRBV7-9 to TRBJ2-7, with D possibly TRBD2 on 5 matching bases. Trimming cost V 2 bases and J 1 base, with 12 bases left between them. The CDR3 sequence is 15 residues long. Germline CDR1 is SEHNR and CDR2 is FQNEAQ (reference sequence). CDR3 region: CASSLYPGRSYEQYF. The DNA for the CDR3 is TGTGCCAGCAGCTTATATCCGGGAAGGTCCTACGAGCAGTACTTC.

With respect to this clone: Other DNA sequences from this sample encode an identical CDR3 as well. The chain couples TRBV28 to TRBJ1-5; D possibly corresponds to TRBD1 (5 bases). V was pared by 6 bases and J by 1 base, with 16 bases between. Germline V gene data show CDR1 as MDHEN and CDR2 as SYDVKM. The CDR3 covers 16 residues. The CDR3: CASSSDSLASNQPQHF. In DNA form, the CDR3 reads TGTGCCAGCAGCTCTGACAGCCTCGCAAGCAATCAGCCCCAGCATTTT.

This chain links TRBV30 with TRBJ1-1; D might be TRBD1 (5 bases). The CDR3 consists of 12 residues. Germline CDR1 and CDR2: GTSNPN and SVGIG (reference sequence). Trimming removed 7 bases from V and 1 base from J, with 10 bases in between. The CDR3 region is CASHRGNTEAFF. The DNA of the CDR3 is TGTGCCTCTCATAGGGGGAACACTGAAGCTTTCTTT.

This clone turned up a few times. This chain connects TRBV29-1 to TRBJ1-1, with TRBD1 matching 9 bases. The germline CDR1 and CDR2 sequences are SQVTM and ANQGSEA. The CDR3 loop spans 15 amino acids. J gave up 0 bases and V 7 bases, and 9 bases lay outside the gene matches. The CDR3 DNA sequence: TGCAGCGGGACTCCGGGACAGGGTATGAACACTGAAGCTTTCTTT. Its translation is CSGTPGQGMNTEAFF.

The chain has TRBV10-3 and TRBJ2-3; 12 bases are a match to TRBD2. The CDR3 totals 16 residues. Trimming took 8 bases from V and 5 from J; bases not matched to a gene: 11. Germline CDR1 is ENHRY and CDR2 is SYGVKD. CDR3 sequence: CAIGPLAGGTEDTQYF. CDR3 DNA: TGTGCCATCGGCCCGCTAGCGGGAGGGACGGAAGATACGCAGTATTTT.

This clone has more than one count but fewer than ten. The V and J genes are TRBV30 and TRBJ2-2, with 8 bases identical to TRBD1. CDR1 is GTSNPN, CDR2 SVGIG, per germline (reference sequence). V gave up 7 bases and J gave up 1 base; unmatched junction bases: 5. This CDR3 is built from 14 residues. The CDR3 bases are TGTGCCTTCGACGGACAGGGGAACACCGGGGAGCTGTTTTTT. Amino acid sequence: CAFDGQGNTGELFF.

The rearrangement joins TRBV5-4 to TRBJ1-2; TRBD1 aligns across 8 bases. The CDR3 covers 15 residues. J was trimmed by 1 base and V by 3 bases; bases with no gene match: 5. Per germline, CDR1 SGHNT and CDR2 YYREEE (reference sequence). The CDR3 reads CASSSDRAVNYGYTF. CDR3 bases: TGTGCCAGCAGCTCGGACAGGGCGGTTAACTATGGCTACACCTTC.

This chain joins TRBV30 and TRBJ2-3; D remains ambiguous. Germline CDR1 is GTSNPN and CDR2 is SVGIG (reference sequence). Trimming removed 4 bases from V and 4 bases from J, with 15 bases in between. The CDR3 is 14 amino acids. The CDR3 reads CAWTPVRWADTQYF. The DNA of the CDR3 is TGTGCCTGGACGCCTGTACGTTGGGCAGATACGCAGTATTTT. The full variable domain, completed using reference TRBV30 and TRBJ2-3, is SQTIHQWPATLVQPVGSPLSLECTVEGTSNPNLYWYRQAAGRGLQLLFYSVGIGQISSEVPQNLSASRPQDRQFILSSKKLLLSDSGFYLCAWTPVRWADTQYFGPGTRLTVL.

The chain couples TRBV6-5 to TRBJ2-1; 8 nucleotides match TRBD1. This CDR3 has 15 residues. CDR1 MNHEY and CDR2 SVGAGI come from the germline V gene. Trimming took 4 bases from V and 3 from J; bases not matched to a gene: 5. CDR3: CASSSGQGIYNEQFF. CDR3 in DNA: TGTGCCAGCAGTTCCGGACAGGGAATCTACAATGAGCAGTTCTTC.

The CDR3 DNA reads as TGTGCCAGCAGCCCCGGGCCCAGAGAGACCCAGTACTTC. It yields the protein CASSPGPRETQYF. V is TRBV27 and J is TRBJ2-5; D is unclear. Trimming stripped 6 bases from V and 4 bases from J, with 12 bases between. Germline lookup yields CDR1 MNHEY and CDR2 SMNVEV (reference sequence). CDR3 length: 13 amino acids.

The V call is TRBV18, the J call TRBJ2-7; TRBD2 matches at 8 bases. The CDR3 consists of 14 residues. V was pared by 3 bases and J by 6 bases, with 7 bases of the junction left unmatched. CDR1 is KGHSH, CDR2 LQKENI, per germline. The CDR3 DNA follows: TGTGCCAGCTCACCGACGACTAGCGAAGGCGAGCAGTACTTC. Its protein is CASSPTTSEGEQYF.

CDR3 residues: CASTRQFMGRVTVDNEQFF. CDR3 nucleotide sequence: TGTGCCAGCACTCGCCAGTTTATGGGACGGGTGACAGTGGACAATGAGCAGTTCTTC. The chain carries TRBV27 and TRBJ2-1; D tentatively reads TRBD1 or TRBD2 (5 bases each). With 7 bases removed from V and 5 bases from J, the gap between germline ends came to 30 bases. Germline V gene sequence: CDR1 MNHEY, CDR2 SMNVEV (reference sequence). This CDR3 has 19 amino acids.